This is a list of T cell receptor beta chains from one sample in a study of cytomegalovirus exposure and HLA in healthy donors. This table comes from immunoSEQ multiplex PCR, and its TCRdb copy is limited to in-frame clones, with some not included. The data contain 150,000 or so clones, under 80% of them singletons. Sequencing used PBMCs. These receptor sequences come from a man between 18 and 29 years old in good health and CMV-seropositive. Each CDR3 is given with its conserved first and last residue. The order of the fields is D gene, J gene, clone size, V gene, CDR3 protein, CDR3 DNA. The D gene is left open where the match is weak. Size tells how often a clone was seen (once, few, many) or the class of an expanded clone, and some rows leave it out.

d_gene: .; j_gene: TRBJ1-3; abundance: .; v_gene: TRBV28; CDR3aa: CASSFSENTIYF; CDR3nt: TGTGCCAGCAGTTTTTCAGAAAACACCATATATTTT
d_gene: .; j_gene: TRBJ1-5; abundance: .; v_gene: TRBV19; CDR3aa: CATLQGGRNQPQHF; CDR3nt: TGTGCCACCCTACAGGGCGGACGCAATCAGCCCCAGCATTTT
d_gene: .; j_gene: TRBJ1-1; abundance: few; v_gene: TRBV6-5; CDR3aa: CASGRGRGTEAFF; CDR3nt: TGTGCCAGCGGAAGAGGCAGGGGAACTGAAGCTTTCTTT
d_gene: .; j_gene: TRBJ2-7; abundance: few; v_gene: TRBV9; CDR3aa: CASSGLQGHEQYF; CDR3nt: TGTGCCAGCAGCGGACTACAGGGCCACGAGCAGTACTTC
d_gene: TRBD2; j_gene: TRBJ2-2; abundance: .; v_gene: TRBV10-1; CDR3aa: CVPQAGRGGSVGTGELFF; CDR3nt: TGCGTGCCCCAAGCTGGGAGAGGCGGGAGCGTGGGCACCGGGGAGCTGTTTTTT
d_gene: .; j_gene: TRBJ2-7; abundance: .; v_gene: TRBV28; CDR3aa: CASSTYRLEKVYEQYF; CDR3nt: TGTGCCAGCAGTACCTACAGGTTAGAGAAAGTCTACGAGCAGTACTTC
d_gene: .; j_gene: TRBJ1-5; abundance: .; v_gene: TRBV6-5; CDR3aa: CASSYHAVGGNQPQHF; CDR3nt: TGTGCCAGCAGTTATCATGCGGTTGGTGGCAATCAGCCCCAGCATTTT
d_gene: .; j_gene: TRBJ1-6; abundance: few; v_gene: TRBV12-2; CDR3aa: CASRLGGDKRLNSPLHF; CDR3nt: TGTGCAAGTCGCTTAGGAGGGGACAAGAGGCTAAATTCACCCCTCCACTTT
d_gene: .; j_gene: TRBJ2-1; abundance: .; v_gene: TRBV5-6; CDR3aa: CASSLSGTTFEQFF; CDR3nt: TGTGCCAGCAGCTTGAGCGGGACAACGTTTGAGCAGTTCTTC
d_gene: TRBD2; j_gene: TRBJ2-7; abundance: .; v_gene: TRBV7-2; CDR3aa: CASTPTGGGGWREQYF; CDR3nt: TGTGCCAGCACTCCAACTGGCGGGGGGGGGTGGCGCGAGCAGTACTTC
d_gene: .; j_gene: TRBJ2-7; abundance: .; v_gene: TRBV18; CDR3aa: CASSPRGQTLFYEQYF; CDR3nt: TGTGCCAGCTCACCGAGAGGACAGACCCTTTTCTACGAGCAGTACTTC
d_gene: .; j_gene: TRBJ1-1; abundance: .; v_gene: TRBV5-1; CDR3aa: CASSLTSGVNTEAFF; CDR3nt: TGCGCCAGCAGCTTAACGTCGGGGGTGAACACTGAAGCTTTCTTT